These T cell receptor beta chains were read from a single sample in a study of OX40 agonist ivuxolimab in advanced cancers. TCRdb's table, derived via immunoSEQ multiplex PCR, lists solely in-frame clones and lacks some. The data show around 84,000 clones, nearly 95% seen once. Specimen: CD4+ or CD8+ T cells sorted from blood, collected in a trial of the OX40 agonist ivuxolimab. These receptor sequences come from an adult with an advanced solid tumor such as melanoma, head and neck, liver or kidney cancer. The CDR3 runs from the conserved cysteine through the conserved F or W. A D gene is named only where the DNA matches it firmly. A clone size is listed for some rows: how often the clone was seen (once, few, many), or a class if it is expanded.

V gene	D gene	clone size	J gene	CDR3 DNA	CDR3 protein
TRBV7-2	TRBD2	NA	TRBJ2-1	TGTGCCCCCGGCCTAGCGGGAGGCCCCAATGAGCAGTTCTTC	CAPGLAGGPNEQFF
TRBV6-4	TRBD1	NA	TRBJ2-2	TGTGCCAGCAGTGACGCGGGACAGGGGACCGCGAACACCGGGGAGCTGTTTTTT	CASSDAGQGTANTGELFF
TRBV9	NA	once	TRBJ1-3	TGTGCCAGCAGCGTAGCTACGGTGGGGGGCTCAGGTGGAAACACCATATATTTT	CASSVATVGGSGGNTIYF
TRBV11-2	NA	NA	TRBJ2-7	TGTGCCAGCAGCTCTCCCGTACGGGGGGAGCAGTACTTC	CASSSPVRGEQYF
TRBV27	TRBD2	NA	TRBJ2-1	TGTGCCAGCAGCTCTAGCGGGAGTGAGAATGAGCAGTTCTTC	CASSSSGSENEQFF
TRBV27	NA	NA	TRBJ2-7	TGTGCCAGCAGTACCTCAACAAGGGGCCCGTACGAGCAGTACTTC	CASSTSTRGPYEQYF
TRBV15	TRBD2	NA	TRBJ2-7	TGTGCCACCAGCTTACAGACTAGCGGCTACGAGCAGTACTTC	CATSLQTSGYEQYF
TRBV11-3	NA	NA	TRBJ1-3	TGTGCCAGCAGCGACAGCTCTGGAAACACCATATATTTT	CASSDSSGNTIYF
TRBV29-1	TRBD1	NA	TRBJ1-2	TGCAGCGCCTCCGACAGGGAAGGCTATGGCTACACCTTC	CSASDREGYGYTF
TRBV27	NA	NA	TRBJ2-6	TGTGCCAGCAGTTTCGCGTCTGGGGCCAACGTCCTGACTTTC	CASSFASGANVLTF